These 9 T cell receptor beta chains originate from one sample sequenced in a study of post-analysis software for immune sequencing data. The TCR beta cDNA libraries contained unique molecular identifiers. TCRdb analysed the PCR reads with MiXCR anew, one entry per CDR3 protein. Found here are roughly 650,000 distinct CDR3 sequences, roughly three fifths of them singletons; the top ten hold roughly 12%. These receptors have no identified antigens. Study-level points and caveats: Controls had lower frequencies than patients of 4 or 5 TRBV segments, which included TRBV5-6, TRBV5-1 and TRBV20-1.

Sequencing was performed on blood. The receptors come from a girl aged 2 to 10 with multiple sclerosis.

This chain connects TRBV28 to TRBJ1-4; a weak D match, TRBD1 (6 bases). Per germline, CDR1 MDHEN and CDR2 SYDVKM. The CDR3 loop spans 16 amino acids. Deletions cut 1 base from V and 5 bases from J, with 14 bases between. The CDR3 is CASSLSWTAENEKLFF. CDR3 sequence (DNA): TGTGCCAGCAGTTTATCGTGGACAGCTGAAAATGAAAAACTGTTTTTT. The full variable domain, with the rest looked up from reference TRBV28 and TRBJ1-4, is DVKVTQSSRYLVKRTGEKVFLECVQDMDHENMFWYRQDPGLGLRLIYFSYDVKMKEKGDIPEGYSVSREKKERFSLILESASTNQTSMYLCASSLSWTAENEKLFFGSGTQLSVL.

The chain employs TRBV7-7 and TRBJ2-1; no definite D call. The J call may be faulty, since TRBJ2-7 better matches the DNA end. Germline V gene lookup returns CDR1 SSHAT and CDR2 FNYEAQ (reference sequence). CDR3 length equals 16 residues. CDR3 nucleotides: TGTGCCAGCAGCTTAGTAGGCCAGGAATTAGCCTACGAGCAGTACTTC. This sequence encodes CASSLVGQELAYEQYF.

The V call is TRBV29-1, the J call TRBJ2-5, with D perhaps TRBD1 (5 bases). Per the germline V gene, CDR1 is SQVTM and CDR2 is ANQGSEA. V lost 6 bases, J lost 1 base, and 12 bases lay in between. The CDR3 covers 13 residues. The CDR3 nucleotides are TGCAGCGTCGAATCAGGGCTCCAAGAGACCCAGTACTTC. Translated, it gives CSVESGLQETQYF.

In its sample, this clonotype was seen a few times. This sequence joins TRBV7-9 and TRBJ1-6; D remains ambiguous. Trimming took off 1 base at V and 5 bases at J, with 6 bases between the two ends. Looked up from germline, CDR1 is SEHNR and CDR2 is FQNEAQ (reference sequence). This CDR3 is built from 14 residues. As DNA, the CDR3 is TGTGCCAGCAGCTTAGGGGCAGATAATTCACCCCTCCACTTT. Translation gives CASSLGADNSPLHF.

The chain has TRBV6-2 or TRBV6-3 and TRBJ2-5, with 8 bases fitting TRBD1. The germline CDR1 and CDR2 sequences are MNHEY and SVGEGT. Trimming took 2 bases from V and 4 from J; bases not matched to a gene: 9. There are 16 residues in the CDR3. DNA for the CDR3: TGTGCCAGCAGTTACCCATTCGGACAGGGCCTAGAGACCCAGTACTTC. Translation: CASSYPFGQGLETQYF.

The CDR3 sequence: CASSPGPSHEQYF. The CDR3 DNA follows: TGTGCCAGCAGCCCCGGGCCGTCGCACGAGCAGTACTTC. The chain joins TRBV12-3 or TRBV12-4 to TRBJ2-7; D not certain. With 6 bases removed from V and 5 bases from J, the gap between germline ends came to 14 bases. This CDR3 spans 13 amino acids.

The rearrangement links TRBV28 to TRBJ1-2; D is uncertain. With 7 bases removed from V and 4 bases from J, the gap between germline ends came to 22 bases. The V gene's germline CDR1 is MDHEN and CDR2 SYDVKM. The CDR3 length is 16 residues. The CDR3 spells CASIPEGIAPSYGYTF. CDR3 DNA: TGTGCCAGCATCCCGGAGGGAATAGCTCCCTCCTATGGCTACACCTTC.

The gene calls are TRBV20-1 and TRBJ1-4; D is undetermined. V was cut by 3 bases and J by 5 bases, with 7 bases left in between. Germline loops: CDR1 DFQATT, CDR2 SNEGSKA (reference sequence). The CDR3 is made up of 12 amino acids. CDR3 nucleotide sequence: TGCAGTGCTAGTGTACGGAATGAAAAACTGTTTTTT. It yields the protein CSASVRNEKLFF.

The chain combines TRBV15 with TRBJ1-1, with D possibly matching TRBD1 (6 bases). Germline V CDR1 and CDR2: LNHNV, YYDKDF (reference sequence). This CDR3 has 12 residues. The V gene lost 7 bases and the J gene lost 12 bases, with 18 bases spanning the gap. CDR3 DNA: TGTGCCACCACCTCACTTCAGGGGAGGCCTTTCTTT. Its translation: CATTSLQGRPFF.